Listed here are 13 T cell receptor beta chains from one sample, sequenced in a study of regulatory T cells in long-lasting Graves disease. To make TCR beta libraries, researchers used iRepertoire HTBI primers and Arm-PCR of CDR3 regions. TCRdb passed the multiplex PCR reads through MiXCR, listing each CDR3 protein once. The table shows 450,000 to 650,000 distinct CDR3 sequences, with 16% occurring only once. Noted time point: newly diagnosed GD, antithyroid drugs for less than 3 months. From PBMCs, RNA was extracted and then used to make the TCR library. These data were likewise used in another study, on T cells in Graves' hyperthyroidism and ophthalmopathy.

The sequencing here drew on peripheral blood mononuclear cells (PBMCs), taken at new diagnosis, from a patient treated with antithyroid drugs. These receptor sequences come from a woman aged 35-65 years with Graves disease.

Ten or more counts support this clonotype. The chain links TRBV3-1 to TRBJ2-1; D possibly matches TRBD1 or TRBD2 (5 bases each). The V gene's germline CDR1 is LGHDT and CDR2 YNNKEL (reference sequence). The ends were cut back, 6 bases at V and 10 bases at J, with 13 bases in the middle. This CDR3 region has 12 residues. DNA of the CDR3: TGTGCCAGCAGTTACCTGGGGGAGGAGCAGTTCTTC. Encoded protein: CASSYLGEEQFF.

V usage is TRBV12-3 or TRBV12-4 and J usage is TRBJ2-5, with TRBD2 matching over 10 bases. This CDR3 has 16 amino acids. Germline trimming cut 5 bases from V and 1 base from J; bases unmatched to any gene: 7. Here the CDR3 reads CASSRGSGGFQETQYF. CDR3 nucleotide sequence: TGTGCCAGCAGTCGTGGTAGCGGGGGGTTCCAAGAGACCCAGTACTTC.

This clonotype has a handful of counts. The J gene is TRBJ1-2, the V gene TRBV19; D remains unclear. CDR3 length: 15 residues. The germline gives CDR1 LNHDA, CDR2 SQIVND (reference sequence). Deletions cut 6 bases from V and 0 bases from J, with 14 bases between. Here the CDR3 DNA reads TGTGCCAGTAGAGATGGCTCGGGAGCTAACTATGGCTACACCTTC. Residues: CASRDGSGANYGYTF.

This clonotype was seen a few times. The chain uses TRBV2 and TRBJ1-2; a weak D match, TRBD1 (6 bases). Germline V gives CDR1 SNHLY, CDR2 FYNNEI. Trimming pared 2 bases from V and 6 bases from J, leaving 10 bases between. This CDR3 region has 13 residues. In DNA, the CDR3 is TGTGCCAGCAGTGAATCAGGGGTGGATGGCTACACCTTC. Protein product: CASSESGVDGYTF.

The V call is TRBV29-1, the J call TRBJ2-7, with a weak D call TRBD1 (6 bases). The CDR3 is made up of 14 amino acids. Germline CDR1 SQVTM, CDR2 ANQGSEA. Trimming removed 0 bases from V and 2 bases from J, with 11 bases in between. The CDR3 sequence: CSVEDKGEPYEQYF. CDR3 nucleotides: TGCAGCGTTGAAGATAAGGGGGAACCCTACGAGCAGTACTTC.

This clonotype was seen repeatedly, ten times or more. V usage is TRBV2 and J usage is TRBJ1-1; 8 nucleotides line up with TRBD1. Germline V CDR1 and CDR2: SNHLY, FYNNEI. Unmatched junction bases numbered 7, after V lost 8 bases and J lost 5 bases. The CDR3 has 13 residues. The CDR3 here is CASVPGGWTEAFF. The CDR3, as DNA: TGTGCCAGCGTGCCAGGGGGCTGGACTGAAGCTTTCTTT.

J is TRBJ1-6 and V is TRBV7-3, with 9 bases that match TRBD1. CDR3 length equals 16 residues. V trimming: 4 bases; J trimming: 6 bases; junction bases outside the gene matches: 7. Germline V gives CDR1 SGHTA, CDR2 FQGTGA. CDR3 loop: CASSSGDRGSNSPLHF. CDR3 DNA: TGTGCCAGCAGCTCCGGAGACAGGGGGTCTAATTCACCCCTCCACTTT.

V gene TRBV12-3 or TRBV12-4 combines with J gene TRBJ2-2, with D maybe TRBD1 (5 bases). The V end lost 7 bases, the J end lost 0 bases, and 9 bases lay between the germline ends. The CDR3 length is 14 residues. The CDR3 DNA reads TGTGCCAGCAAGTCGACAGCGAACACCGGGGAGCTGTTTTTT. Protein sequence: CASKSTANTGELFF.

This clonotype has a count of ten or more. CDR3 sequence (DNA): TGTGCCAGCAGTTTATGGACAGGGAACACCGGGGAGCTGTTTTTT. Translation gives CASSLWTGNTGELFF. The V and J genes are TRBV28 and TRBJ2-2; a possible D gene is TRBD1 (6 bases). The CDR3 loop spans 15 amino acids. The germline V and J ends were trimmed by 0 bases and 1 base, with 6 bases remaining between them. Germline V lookup: CDR1 MDHEN, CDR2 SYDVKM.

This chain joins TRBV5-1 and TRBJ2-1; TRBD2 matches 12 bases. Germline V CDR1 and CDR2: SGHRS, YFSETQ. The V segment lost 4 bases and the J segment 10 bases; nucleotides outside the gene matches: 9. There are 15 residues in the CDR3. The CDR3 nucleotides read TGCGCCAGCAGCCGAGGTTCACTAGCGGGGGGAGAGCAGTTCTTC. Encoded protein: CASSRGSLAGGEQFF.

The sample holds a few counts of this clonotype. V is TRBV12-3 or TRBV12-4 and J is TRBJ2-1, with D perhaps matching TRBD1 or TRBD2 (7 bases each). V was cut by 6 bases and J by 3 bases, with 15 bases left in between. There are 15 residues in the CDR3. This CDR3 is CASSAQGGLYNEQFF. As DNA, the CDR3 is TGTGCCAGCAGCGCCCAGGGGGGGCTCTACAATGAGCAGTTCTTC.

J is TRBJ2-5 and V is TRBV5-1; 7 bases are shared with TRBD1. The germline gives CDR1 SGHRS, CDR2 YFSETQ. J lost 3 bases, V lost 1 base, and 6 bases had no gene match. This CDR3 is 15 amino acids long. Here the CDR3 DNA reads TGCGCCAGCAGCTTGTCCTCCGGGACAGAAGAGACCCAGTACTTC. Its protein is CASSLSSGTEETQYF.

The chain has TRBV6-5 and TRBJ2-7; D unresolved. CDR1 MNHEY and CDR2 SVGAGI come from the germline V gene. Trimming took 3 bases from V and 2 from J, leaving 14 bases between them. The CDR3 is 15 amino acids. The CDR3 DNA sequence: TGTGCCAGCAGTTATACGTTGATTAACACCTACGAGCAGTACTTC. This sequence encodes CASSYTLINTYEQYF.